A single sample is the source of the 5 T cell receptor beta chains below, sequenced in a study of CD8 T cells in ankylosing spondylitis. Findings and caveats of the study: Typical of ankylosing spondylitis blood, it appeared, was a TCR beta motif of eight highly homologous variants.

TCRdb processed the 5' RACE reads anew with MiXCR; each CDR3 protein has one entry. The table has over 400,000 distinct CDR3 sequences, 26% seen once; the top ten hold roughly 1%. No antigens are known for them. Sequenced sample: blood, either unsorted or a sorted T cell fraction (not recorded which). The receptors come from a male donor with ankylosing spondylitis.

This chain uses TRBV20-1 with TRBJ2-1; the D call may be TRBD1 or TRBD2 (6 bases each). Germline loops: CDR1 DFQATT, CDR2 SNEGSKA (reference sequence). V was clipped by 3 bases and J by 7 bases, with 10 bases between them. The CDR3 covers 12 residues. CDR3 DNA sequence: TGCAGTGCTAGCGGGGGCCGGAATGAGCAGTTCTTC. This sequence encodes CSASGGRNEQFF.

This clonotype was picked up a small number of times. The CDR3 region has the DNA TGCAGCGTTGGAAACGGCGGGAGCAATCAGCCCCAGCATTTT. This gives the protein CSVGNGGSNQPQHF. This rearrangement joins TRBV29-1 to TRBJ1-5; D remains unclear. Germline CDR1 SQVTM, CDR2 ANQGSEA. The CDR3 runs 14 residues. V dropped 4 bases and J dropped 1 base, with 11 bases sitting between them.

There are a few counts of this clonotype. The chain is built from TRBV20-1 and TRBJ1-5; 7 nucleotides line up with TRBD1. The CDR3 is made up of 16 amino acids. Germline CDR1 is DFQATT and CDR2 is SNEGSKA (reference sequence). Losses at the gene ends were 2 bases for V and 0 bases for J; bases not matched to a gene: 7. In nucleotides, the CDR3 is TGCAGTGCTAGAAAATCGGGACAGAATAGCAATCAGCCCCAGCATTTT. Amino acid sequence: CSARKSGQNSNQPQHF.

The V and J genes are TRBV25-1 and TRBJ1-1, with no clear D. Trimming took 3 bases from V and 11 from J, leaving 22 bases between them. This CDR3 contains 15 residues. Germline CDR1 MGHDK, CDR2 SYGVNS. CDR3 protein: CASSDPRTETLGAFF. The CDR3 DNA reads TGTGCCAGCAGTGACCCCAGGACCGAAACTCTGGGGGCTTTCTTT. Full variable domain (missing parts from reference TRBV25-1 and TRBJ1-1): EADIYQTPRYLVIGTGKKITLECSQTMGHDKMYWYQQDPGMELHLIHYSYGVNSTEKGDLSSESTVSRIRTEHFPLTLESARPSHTSQYLCASSDPRTETLGAFFGQGTRLTVV.

In its sample, this clonotype was seen a few times. The genes are TRBV5-1 and TRBJ2-5, with D unresolved. The ends were cut back, 4 bases at V and 5 bases at J, with 12 bases in the middle. The CDR3 consists of 13 residues. Germline CDR1 and CDR2: SGHRS and YFSETQ. The CDR3 loop is CASSAVWDETQYF. The CDR3 DNA sequence: TGCGCCAGCAGCGCGGTATGGGATGAGACCCAGTACTTC.